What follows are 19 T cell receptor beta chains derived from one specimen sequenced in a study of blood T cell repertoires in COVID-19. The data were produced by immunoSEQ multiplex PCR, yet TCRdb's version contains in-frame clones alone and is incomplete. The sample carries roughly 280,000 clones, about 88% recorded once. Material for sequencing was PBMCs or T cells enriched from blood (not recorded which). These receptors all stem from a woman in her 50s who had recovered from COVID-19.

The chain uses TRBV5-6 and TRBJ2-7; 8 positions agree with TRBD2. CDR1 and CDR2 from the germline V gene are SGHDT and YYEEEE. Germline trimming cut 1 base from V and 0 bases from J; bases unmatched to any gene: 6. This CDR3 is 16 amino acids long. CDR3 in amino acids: CASSLPSGSDSYEQYF. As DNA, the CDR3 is TGTGCCAGCAGCTTGCCGAGCGGGAGCGACTCCTACGAGCAGTACTTC. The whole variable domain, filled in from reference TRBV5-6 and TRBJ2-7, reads DAGVTQSPTHLIKTRGQQVTLRCSPKSGHDTVSWYQQALGQGPQFIFQYYEEEERQRGNFPDRFSGHQFPNYSSELNVNALLLGDSALYLCASSLPSGSDSYEQYFGPGTRLTVT.

CDR3 amino acids: CASSSQGGGYTF. The CDR3 DNA follows: TGTGCCAGCAGCTCGCAGGGGGGCGGCTACACCTTC. This chain uses TRBV13 with TRBJ1-2; 7 bases agree with TRBD1. CDR3 length: 12 residues. Germline V gives CDR1 PRHDT, CDR2 FYEKMQ (reference sequence). The V segment lost 4 bases and the J segment 8 bases; nucleotides outside the gene matches: 4.

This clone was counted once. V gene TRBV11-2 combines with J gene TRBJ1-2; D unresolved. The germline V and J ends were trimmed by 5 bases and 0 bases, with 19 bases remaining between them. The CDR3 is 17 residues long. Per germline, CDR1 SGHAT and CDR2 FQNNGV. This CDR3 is CASSPSPGALTNYGYTF. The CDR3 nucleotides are TGTGCCAGCAGCCCCTCCCCGGGAGCGCTAACTAACTATGGCTACACCTTC. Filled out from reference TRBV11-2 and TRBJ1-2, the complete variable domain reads EAGVAQSPRYKIIEKRQSVAFWCNPISGHATLYWYQQILGQGPKLLIQFQNNGVVDDSQLPKDRFSAERLKGVDSTLKIQPAKLEDSAVYLCASSPSPGALTNYGYTFGSGTRLTVV.

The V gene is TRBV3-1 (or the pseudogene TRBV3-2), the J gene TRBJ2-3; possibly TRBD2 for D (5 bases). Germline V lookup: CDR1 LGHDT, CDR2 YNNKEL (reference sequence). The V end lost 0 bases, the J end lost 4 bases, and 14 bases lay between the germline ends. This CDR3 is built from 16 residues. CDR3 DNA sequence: TGTGCCAGCAGCCAAGATCGGGCACTAGAGGCAGATACGCAGTATTTT. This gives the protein CASSQDRALEADTQYF.

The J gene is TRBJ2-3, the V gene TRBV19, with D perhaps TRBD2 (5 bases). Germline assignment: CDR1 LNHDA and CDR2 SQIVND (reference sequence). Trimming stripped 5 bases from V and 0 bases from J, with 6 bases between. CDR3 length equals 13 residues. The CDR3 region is CASSEGSTDTQYF. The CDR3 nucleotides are TGTGCCAGTAGTGAGGGTAGCACAGATACGCAGTATTTT.

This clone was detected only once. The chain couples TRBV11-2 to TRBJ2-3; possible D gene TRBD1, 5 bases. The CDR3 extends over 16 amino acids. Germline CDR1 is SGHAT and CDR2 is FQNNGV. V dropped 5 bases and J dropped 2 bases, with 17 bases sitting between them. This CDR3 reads CASSPKMKGFTDTQYF. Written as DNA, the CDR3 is TGTGCCAGCAGCCCGAAAATGAAGGGGTTCACAGATACGCAGTATTTT.

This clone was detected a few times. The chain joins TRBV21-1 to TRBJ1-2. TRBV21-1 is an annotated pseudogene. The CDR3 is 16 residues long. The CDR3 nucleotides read TGTGCCAGCAGCCCCACGCGGGACGTTTTTTGGGGTGGCTACACCTTC. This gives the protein CASSPTRDVFWGGYTF.

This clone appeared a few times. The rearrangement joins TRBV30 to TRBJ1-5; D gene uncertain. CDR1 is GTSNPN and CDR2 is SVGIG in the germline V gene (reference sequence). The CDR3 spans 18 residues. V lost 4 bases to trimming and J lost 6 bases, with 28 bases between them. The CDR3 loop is CAWTSPGRGGWGSQPQHF. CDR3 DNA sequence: TGTGCCTGGACGTCTCCAGGCCGGGGAGGGTGGGGAAGTCAGCCCCAGCATTTT. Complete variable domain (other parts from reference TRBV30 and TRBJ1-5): SQTIHQWPATLVQPVGSPLSLECTVEGTSNPNLYWYRQAAGRGLQLLFYSVGIGQISSEVPQNLSASRPQDRQFILSSKKLLLSDSGFYLCAWTSPGRGGWGSQPQHFGDGTRLSIL.

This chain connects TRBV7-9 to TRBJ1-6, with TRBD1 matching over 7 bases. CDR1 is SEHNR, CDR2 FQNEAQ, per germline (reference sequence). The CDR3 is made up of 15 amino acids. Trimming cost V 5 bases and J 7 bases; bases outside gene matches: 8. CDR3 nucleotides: TGTGCCAGCAGCATTACTGGGACAGCGAATTCACCCCTCCACTTT. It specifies CASSITGTANSPLHF.

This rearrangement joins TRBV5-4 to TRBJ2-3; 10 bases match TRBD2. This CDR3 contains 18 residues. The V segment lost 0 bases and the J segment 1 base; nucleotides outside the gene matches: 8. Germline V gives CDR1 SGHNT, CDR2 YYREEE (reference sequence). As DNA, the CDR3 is TGTGCCAGCAGCTTGGTCGTCCTAGCGGGAGTTGGCACAGATACGCAGTATTTT. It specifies CASSLVVLAGVGTDTQYF.

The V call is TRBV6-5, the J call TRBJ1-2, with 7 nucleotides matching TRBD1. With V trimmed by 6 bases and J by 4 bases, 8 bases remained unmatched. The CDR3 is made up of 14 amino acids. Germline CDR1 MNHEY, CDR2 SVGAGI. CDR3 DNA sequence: TGTGCCAGCAGCAGACAGGGTCGTTTCTATGGCTACACCTTC. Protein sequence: CASSRQGRFYGYTF.

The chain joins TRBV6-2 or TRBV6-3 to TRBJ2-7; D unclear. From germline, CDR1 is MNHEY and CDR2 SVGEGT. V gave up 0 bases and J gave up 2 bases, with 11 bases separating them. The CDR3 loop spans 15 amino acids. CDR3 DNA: TGTGCCAGCAGTTACTCGGGCAGAAGTACCTACGAGCAGTACTTC. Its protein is CASSYSGRSTYEQYF.

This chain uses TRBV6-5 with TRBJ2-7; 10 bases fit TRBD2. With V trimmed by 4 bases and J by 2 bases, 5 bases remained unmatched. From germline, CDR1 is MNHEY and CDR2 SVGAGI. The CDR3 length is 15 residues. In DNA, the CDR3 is TGTGCCAGCAGTTCTGGACTAGCGGTGGCCTACGAGCAGTACTTC. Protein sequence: CASSSGLAVAYEQYF.

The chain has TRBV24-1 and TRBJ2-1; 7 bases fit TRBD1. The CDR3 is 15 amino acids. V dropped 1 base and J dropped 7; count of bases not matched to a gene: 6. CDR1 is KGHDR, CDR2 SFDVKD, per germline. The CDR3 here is CATSDFNRGGNEQFF. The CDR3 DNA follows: TGTGCCACCAGTGATTTTAACAGGGGTGGGAATGAGCAGTTCTTC.

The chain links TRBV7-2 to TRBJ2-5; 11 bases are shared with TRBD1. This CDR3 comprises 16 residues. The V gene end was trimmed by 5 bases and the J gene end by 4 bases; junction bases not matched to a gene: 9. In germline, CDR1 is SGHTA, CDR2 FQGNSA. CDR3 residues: CASSPRSDRGRETQYF. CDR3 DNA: TGTGCCAGCAGCCCTAGGTCGGACAGGGGGCGAGAGACCCAGTACTTC. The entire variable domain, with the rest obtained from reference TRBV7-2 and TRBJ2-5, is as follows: GAGVSQSPSNKVTEKGKDVELRCDPISGHTALYWYRQSLGQGLEFLIYFQGNSAPDKSGLPSDRFSAERTGGSVSTLTIQRTQQEDSAVYLCASSPRSDRGRETQYFGPGTRLLVL.

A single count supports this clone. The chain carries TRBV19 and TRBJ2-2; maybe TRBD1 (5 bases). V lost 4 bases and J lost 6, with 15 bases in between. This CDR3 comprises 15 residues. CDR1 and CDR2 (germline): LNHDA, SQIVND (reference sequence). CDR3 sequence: CASSKGGQLAGELFF. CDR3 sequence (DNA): TGTGCCAGTAGTAAAGGTGGACAACTGGCCGGGGAGCTGTTTTTT.

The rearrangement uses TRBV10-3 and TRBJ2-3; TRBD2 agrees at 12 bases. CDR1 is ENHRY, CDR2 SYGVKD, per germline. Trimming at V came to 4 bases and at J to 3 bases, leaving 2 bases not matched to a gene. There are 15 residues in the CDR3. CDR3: CAISGLAGVTDTQYF. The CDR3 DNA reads TGTGCCATCAGTGGACTAGCGGGAGTTACAGATACGCAGTATTTT.

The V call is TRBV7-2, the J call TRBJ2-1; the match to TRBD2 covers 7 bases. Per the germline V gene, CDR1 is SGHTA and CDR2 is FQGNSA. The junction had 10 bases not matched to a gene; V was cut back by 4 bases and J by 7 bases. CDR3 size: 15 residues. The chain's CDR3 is CASSSYGLAVNEQFF. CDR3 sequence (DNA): TGTGCCAGCAGCTCCTATGGCCTAGCGGTAAATGAGCAGTTCTTC. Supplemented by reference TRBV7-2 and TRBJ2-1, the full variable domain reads GAGVSQSPSNKVTEKGKDVELRCDPISGHTALYWYRQSLGQGLEFLIYFQGNSAPDKSGLPSDRFSAERTGGSVSTLTIQRTQQEDSAVYLCASSSYGLAVNEQFFGPGTRLTVL.

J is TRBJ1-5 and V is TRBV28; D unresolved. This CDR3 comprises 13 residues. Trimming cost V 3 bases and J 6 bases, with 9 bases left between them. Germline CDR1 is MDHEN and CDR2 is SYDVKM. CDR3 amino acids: CASSFGGPQPQHF. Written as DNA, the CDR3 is TGTGCCAGCAGTTTTGGTGGGCCTCAGCCCCAGCATTTT.